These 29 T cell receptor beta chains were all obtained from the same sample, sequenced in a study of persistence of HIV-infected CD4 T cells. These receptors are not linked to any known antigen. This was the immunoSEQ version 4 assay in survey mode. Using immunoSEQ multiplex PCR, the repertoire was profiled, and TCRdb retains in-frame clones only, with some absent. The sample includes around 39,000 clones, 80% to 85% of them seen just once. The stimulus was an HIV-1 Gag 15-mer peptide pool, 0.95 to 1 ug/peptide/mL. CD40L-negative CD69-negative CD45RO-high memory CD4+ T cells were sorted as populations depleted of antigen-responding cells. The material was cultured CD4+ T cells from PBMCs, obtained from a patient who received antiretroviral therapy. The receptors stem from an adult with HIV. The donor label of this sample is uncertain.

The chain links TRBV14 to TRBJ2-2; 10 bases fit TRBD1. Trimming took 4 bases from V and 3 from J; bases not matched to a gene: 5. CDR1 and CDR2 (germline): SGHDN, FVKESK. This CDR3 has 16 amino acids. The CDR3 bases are TGTGCCAGCAGCCGCAGACAGGGGGCGTACACCGGGGAGCTGTTTTTT. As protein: CASSRRQGAYTGELFF.

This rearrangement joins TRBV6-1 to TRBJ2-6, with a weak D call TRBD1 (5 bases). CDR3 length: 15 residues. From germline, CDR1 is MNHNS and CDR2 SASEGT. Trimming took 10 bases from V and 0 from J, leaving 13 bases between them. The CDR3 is CATRQPSSGANVLTF. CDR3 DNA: TGTGCCACCAGACAGCCTAGCTCTGGGGCCAACGTCCTGACTTTC.

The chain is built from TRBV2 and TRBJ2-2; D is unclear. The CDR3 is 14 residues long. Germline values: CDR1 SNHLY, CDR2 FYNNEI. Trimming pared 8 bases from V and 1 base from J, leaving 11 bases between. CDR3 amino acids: CASDWTGNTGELFF. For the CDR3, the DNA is TGTGCCAGCGACTGGACGGGGAACACCGGGGAGCTGTTTTTT.

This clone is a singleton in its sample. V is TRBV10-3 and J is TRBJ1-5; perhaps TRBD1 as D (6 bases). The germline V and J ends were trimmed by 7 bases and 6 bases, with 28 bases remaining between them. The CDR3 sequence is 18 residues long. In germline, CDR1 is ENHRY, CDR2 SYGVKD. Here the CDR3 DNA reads TGTGCCATCACGACCAACCGGGACGGGACCTCAGGGGCTCAGCCCCAGCATTTT. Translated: CAITTNRDGTSGAQPQHF.

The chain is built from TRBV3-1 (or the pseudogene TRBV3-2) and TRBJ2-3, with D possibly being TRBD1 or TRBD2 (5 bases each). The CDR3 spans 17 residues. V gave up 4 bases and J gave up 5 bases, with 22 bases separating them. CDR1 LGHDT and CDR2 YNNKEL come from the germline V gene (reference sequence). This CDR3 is CASSLRGAGPRGDTQYF. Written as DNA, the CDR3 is TGTGCCAGCAGCCTCAGAGGGGCAGGTCCGAGGGGAGATACGCAGTATTTT.

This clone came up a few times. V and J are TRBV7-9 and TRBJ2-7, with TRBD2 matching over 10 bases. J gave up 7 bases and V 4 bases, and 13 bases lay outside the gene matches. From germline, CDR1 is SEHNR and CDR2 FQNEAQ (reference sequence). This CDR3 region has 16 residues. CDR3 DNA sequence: TGTGCCAGCAGCTCACCTAGCGGGGGACAGTCAAGGGAGCAGTACTTC. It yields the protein CASSSPSGGQSREQYF.

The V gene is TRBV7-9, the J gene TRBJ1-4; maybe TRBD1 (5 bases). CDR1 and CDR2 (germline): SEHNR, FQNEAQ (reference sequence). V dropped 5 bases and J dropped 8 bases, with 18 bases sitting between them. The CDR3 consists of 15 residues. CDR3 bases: TGTGCCAGCAGCCCAAGAGGGGCTGTGGAGGAAAAACTGTTTTTT. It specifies CASSPRGAVEEKLFF.

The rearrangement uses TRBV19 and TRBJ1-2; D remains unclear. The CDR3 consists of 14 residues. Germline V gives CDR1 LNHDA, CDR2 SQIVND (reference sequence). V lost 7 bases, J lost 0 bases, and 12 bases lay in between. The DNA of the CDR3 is TGTGCCAGTAAGGGCGTCAGATCTAACTATGGCTACACCTTC. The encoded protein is CASKGVRSNYGYTF.

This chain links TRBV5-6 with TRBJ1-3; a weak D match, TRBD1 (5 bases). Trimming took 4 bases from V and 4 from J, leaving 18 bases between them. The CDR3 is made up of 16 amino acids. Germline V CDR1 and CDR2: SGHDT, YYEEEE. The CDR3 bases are TGTGCCAGCAGCCCTGGGTTGGGAAGGACAGGAAACACCATATATTTT. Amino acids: CASSPGLGRTGNTIYF. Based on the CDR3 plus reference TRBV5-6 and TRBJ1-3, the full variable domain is DAGVTQSPTHLIKTRGQQVTLRCSPKSGHDTVSWYQQALGQGPQFIFQYYEEEERQRGNFPDRFSGHQFPNYSSELNVNALLLGDSALYLCASSPGLGRTGNTIYFGEGSWLTVV.

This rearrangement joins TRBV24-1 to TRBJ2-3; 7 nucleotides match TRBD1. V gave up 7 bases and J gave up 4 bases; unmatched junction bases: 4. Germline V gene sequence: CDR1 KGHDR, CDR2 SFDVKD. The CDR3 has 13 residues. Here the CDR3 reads CATSPTGADTQYF. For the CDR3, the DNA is TGTGCCACCAGCCCCACAGGGGCAGATACGCAGTATTTT.

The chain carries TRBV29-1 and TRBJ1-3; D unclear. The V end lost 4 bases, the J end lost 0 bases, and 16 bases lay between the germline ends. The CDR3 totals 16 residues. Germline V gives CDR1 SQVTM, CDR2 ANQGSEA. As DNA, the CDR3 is TGCAGCGTTGTAGGTACGGCTAAATTCTCTGGAAACACCATATATTTT. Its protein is CSVVGTAKFSGNTIYF.

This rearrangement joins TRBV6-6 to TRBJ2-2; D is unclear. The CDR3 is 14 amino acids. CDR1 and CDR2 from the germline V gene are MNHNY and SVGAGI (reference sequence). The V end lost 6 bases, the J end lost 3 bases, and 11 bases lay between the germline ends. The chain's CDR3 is CASRPTGDTGELFF. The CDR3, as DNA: TGTGCCAGCAGACCCACTGGGGACACCGGGGAGCTGTTTTTT.

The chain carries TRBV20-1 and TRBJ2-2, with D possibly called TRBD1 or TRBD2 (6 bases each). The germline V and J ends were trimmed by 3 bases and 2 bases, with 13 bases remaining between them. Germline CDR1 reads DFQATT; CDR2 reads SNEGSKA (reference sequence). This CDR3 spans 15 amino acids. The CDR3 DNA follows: TGCAGTGCTAGTGGCCGGGGGCCTAACACCGGGGAGCTGTTTTTT. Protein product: CSASGRGPNTGELFF.

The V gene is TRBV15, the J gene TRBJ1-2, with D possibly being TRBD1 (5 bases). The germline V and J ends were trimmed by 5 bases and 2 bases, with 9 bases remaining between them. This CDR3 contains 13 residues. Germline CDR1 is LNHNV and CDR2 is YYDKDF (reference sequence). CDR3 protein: CATSGGKNYGYTF. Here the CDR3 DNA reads TGTGCCACCAGCGGGGGGAAGAACTATGGCTACACCTTC.

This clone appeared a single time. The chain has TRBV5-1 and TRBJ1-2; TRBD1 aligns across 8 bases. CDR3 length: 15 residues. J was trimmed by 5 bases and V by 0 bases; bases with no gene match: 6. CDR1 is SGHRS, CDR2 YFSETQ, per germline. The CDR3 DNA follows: TGCGCCAGCAGCTTGGTTGCAGGGGGCGGTTATGGCTACACCTTC. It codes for CASSLVAGGGYGYTF.

The DNA for the CDR3 is TGTGCCAGCAGTTCCCTAGGGGAAGCTTTCTTT. Encoded protein: CASSSLGEAFF. The chain joins TRBV6-5 to TRBJ1-1; no firm D call. The V gene lost 4 bases and the J gene lost 8 bases, with 8 bases spanning the gap. CDR1 is MNHEY and CDR2 is SVGAGI in the germline V gene. The CDR3 has 11 amino acids.

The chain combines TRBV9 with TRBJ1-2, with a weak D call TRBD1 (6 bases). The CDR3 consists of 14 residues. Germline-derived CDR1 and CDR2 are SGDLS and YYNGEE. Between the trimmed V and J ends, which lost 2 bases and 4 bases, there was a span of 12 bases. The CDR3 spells CASSVSDRTYGYTF. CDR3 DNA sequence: TGTGCCAGCAGCGTCTCAGACAGGACCTATGGCTACACCTTC.

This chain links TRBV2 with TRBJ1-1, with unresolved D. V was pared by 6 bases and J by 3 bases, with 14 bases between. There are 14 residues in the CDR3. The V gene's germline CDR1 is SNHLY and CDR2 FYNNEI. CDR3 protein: CASSLNGRDTEAFF. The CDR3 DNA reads TGTGCCAGCAGCCTGAACGGACGGGACACTGAAGCTTTCTTT.

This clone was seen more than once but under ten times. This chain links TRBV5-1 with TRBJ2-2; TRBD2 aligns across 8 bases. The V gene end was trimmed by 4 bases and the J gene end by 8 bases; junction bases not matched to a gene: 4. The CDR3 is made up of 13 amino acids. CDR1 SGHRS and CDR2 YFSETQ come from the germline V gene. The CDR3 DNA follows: TGCGCCAGCAGCCCCGGGGGGGCAGGGGAGCTGTTTTTT. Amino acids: CASSPGGAGELFF. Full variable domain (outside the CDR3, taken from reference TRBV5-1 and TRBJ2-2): KAGVTQTPRYLIKTRGQQVTLSCSPISGHRSVSWYQQTPGQGLQFLFEYFSETQRNKGNFPGRFSGRQFSNSRSEMNVSTLELGDSALYLCASSPGGAGELFFGEGSRLTVL.

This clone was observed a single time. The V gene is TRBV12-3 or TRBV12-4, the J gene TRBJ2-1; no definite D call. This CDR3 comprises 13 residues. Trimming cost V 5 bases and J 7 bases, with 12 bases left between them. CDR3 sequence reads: CASSVLMVNEQFF. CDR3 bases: TGTGCCAGCAGTGTCCTCATGGTTAATGAGCAGTTCTTC.

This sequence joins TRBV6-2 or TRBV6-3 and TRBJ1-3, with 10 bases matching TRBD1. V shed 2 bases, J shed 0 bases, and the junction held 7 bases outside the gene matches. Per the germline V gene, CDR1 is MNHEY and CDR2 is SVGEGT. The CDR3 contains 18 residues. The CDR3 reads CASSYDGTGADSGNTIYF. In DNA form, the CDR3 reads TGTGCCAGCAGTTACGATGGGACAGGGGCTGACTCTGGAAACACCATATATTTT.

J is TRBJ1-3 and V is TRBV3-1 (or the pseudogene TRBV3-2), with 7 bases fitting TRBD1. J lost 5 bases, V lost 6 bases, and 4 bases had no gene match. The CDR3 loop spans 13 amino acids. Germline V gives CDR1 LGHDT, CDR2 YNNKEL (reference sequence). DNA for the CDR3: TGTGCCAGCAGTCGGGACAGTCGAAACACCATATATTTT. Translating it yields CASSRDSRNTIYF.

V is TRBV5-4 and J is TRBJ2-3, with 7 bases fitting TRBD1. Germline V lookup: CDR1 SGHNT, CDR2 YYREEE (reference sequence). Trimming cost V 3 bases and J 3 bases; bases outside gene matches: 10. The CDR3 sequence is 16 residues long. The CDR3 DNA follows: TGTGCCAGCAGCTCAAAGACAGGGTCGGGGACAGATACGCAGTATTTT. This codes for CASSSKTGSGTDTQYF.

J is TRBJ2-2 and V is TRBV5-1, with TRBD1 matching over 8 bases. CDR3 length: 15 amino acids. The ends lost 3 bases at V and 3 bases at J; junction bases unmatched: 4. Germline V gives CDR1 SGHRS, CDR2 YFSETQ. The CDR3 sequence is CASSWGQEYTGELFF. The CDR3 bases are TGCGCCAGCAGCTGGGGACAGGAATACACCGGGGAGCTGTTTTTT.

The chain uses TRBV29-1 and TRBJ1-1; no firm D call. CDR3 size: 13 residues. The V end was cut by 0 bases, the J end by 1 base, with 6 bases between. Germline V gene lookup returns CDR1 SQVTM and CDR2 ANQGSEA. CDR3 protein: CSVEDSWNTEAFF. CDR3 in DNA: TGCAGCGTTGAAGACAGTTGGAACACTGAAGCTTTCTTT.

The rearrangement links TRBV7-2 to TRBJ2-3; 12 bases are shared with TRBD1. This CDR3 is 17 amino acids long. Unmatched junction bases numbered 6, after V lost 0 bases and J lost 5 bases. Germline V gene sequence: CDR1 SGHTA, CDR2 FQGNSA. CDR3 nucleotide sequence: TGTGCCAGCAGCTTAGCGGGACAGGGGGCCCGCGGAGATACGCAGTATTTT. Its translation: CASSLAGQGARGDTQYF.

The CDR3 DNA reads as TGTGCCAGCAGCGCACACGTACGTAATTCACCCCTCCACTTT. Translated: CASSAHVRNSPLHF. V usage is TRBV9 and J usage is TRBJ1-6; D remains unclear. The V gene lost 3 bases and the J gene lost 6 bases, with 10 bases spanning the gap. CDR1 is SGDLS and CDR2 is YYNGEE in the germline V gene. There are 14 residues in the CDR3.

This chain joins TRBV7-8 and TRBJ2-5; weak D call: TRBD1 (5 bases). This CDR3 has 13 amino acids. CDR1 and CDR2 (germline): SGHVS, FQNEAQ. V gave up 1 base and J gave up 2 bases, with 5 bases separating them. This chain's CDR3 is CASSLGQQETQYF. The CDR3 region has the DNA TGTGCCAGCAGCTTAGGACAGCAAGAGACCCAGTACTTC.

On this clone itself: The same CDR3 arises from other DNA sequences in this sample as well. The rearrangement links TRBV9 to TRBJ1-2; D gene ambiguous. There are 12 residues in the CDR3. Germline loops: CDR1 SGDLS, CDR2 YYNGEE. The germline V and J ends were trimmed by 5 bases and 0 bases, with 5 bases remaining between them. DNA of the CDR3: TGTGCCAGCAGGGGAGCTAACTATGGCTACACCTTC. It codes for CASRGANYGYTF. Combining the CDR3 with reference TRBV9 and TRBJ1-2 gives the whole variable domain DSGVTQTPKHLITATGQRVTLRCSPRSGDLSVYWYQQSLDQGLQFLIQYYNGEERAKGNILERFSAQQFPDLHSELNLSSLELGDSALYFCASRGANYGYTFGSGTRLTVV.